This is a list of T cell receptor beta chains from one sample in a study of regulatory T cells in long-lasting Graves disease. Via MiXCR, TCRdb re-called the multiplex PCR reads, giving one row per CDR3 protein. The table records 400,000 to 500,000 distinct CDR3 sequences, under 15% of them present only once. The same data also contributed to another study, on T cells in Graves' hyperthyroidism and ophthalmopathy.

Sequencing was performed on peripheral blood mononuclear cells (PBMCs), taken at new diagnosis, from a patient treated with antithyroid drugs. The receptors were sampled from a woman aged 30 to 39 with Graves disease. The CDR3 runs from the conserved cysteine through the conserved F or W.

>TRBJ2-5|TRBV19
CASRRTGAHQETQYF
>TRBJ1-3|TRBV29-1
CSVVGSSSGNTIYF
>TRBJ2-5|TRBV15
CATSGQRLAGRASMETQYF
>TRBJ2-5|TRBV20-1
CGVPLAGVRETQYF
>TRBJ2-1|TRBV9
CASSVASGRASYNEQFF
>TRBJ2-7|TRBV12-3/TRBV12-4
CASSSTALTSYEQYF
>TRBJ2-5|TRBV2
CASKPLYPPSGKETQYF
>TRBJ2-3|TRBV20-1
CSAPTEQLLDTQYF
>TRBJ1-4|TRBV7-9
CASSFRGNEEKLFF
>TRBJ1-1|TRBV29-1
CSVRGQLNTEAFF
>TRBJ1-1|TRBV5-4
CASSFAGGTEAFF
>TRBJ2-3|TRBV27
CASSPTYVDTQYF
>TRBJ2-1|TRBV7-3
CASSPHSGSDHEQFF
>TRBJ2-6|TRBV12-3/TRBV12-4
CASSFLGGANVLTF
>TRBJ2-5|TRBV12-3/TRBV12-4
CASSLPGHETQYF
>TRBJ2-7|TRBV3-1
CASSQQGSYEQYF
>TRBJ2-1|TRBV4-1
CASSHHLVGNEQFF
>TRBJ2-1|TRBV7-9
CASSYARGDGNEQFF
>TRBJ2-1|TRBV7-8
CASSLDGNEQFF
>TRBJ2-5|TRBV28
CASSLLLPGGPPGETQYF
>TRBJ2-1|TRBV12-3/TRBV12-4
CASSFFMNEQFF
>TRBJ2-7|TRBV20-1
CSARSVGGVTYEQYF
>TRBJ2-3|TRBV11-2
CASKLYPSSHTDTQYF
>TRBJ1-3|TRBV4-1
CASSIREGAFGNTIYF
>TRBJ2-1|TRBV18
CASSPAPGSNEQFF
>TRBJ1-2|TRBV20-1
CSANAGANYGYTF
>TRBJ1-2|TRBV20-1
CSARSPVPNYGYTF
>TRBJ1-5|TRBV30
CAWSVGVDQPQHF
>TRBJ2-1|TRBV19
CASSIGQAIGEQFF
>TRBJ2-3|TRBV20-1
CSARDLLAGVGGDTQYF
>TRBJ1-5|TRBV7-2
CASSSGTNPWQPQHF
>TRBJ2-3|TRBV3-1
CASSPLTGTGSSTDTQYF
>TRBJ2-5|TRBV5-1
CASSPGLAGGKYQETQYF
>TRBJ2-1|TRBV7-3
CASSSLGGTGSGSGNEQFF
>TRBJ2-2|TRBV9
CASSVQGLAVNTGELFF
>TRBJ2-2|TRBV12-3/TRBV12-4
CASSLDPGLAGSYTGELFF
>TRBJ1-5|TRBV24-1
CATSDHRQGVGPQHF
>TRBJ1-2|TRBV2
CASRGRGGIVYGYTF
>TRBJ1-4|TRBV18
CASSPPNRGQLDEKLFF
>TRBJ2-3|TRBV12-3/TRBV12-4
CASSLRGWVSSTDTQYF
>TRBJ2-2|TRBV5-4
CASRLQAGTNTGELFF
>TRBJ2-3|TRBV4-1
CASSRGILSGRADTQYF
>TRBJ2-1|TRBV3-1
CASRRTSSGEQFF
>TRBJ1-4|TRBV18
CASSPLSGGLDEKLFF
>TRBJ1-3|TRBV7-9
CASSLGAQGTSGNTIYF
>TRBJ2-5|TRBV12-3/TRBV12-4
CASSLAGYQETQYF